Listed below are T cell receptor beta chains from one sample, sequenced in a study of blood T cell repertoires in COVID-19. Some clones are missing from TCRdb's copy, which holds only in-frame ones; the method was immunoSEQ multiplex PCR. The table includes approximately 220,000 clones, over 80% detected once. The sequencing sample was made of PBMCs or T cells enriched from blood (not recorded which). The source of these receptors is a man aged 25 to 45 who had recovered from COVID-19. The CDR3 runs from the conserved cysteine through the conserved F or W. The D gene is left open where the match is weak. A row's size may be missing; if present it is once, few, many or a size class.

TRBD2 | TRBJ2-1 | - | TRBV9 | TGTGCCAGCAGCGGTATAGGGACTAGCGGGAGAATCAATGAGCAGTTCTTC | CASSGIGTSGRINEQFF
TRBD1 | TRBJ1-1 | - | TRBV6-2/TRBV6-3 | TGTGCCAGCAGTGCGACAGGGGGGAACACTGAAGCTTTCTTT | CASSATGGNTEAFF
- | TRBJ1-5 | - | TRBV30 | TGTGCCTGGAAGGAGGGGCGGGATCAGCCCCAGCATTTT | CAWKEGRDQPQHF
TRBD2 | TRBJ2-3 | - | TRBV19 | TGTGCCAGTAGTAGGACTAGCGGGAGGACAGATACGCAGTATTTT | CASSRTSGRTDTQYF
TRBD2 | TRBJ2-1 | - | TRBV28 | TGTGCCAGCAGTCGCGAGCGGGAGTTCTACAATGAGCAGTTCTTC | CASSREREFYNEQFF
TRBD1 | TRBJ2-1 | - | TRBV7-6 | TGTGCCAGCAGCTTAGAGGACAGGGGCCACAATGAGCAGTTCTTC | CASSLEDRGHNEQFF
- | TRBJ1-4 | - | TRBV30 | TGTGCCTGGGGTCCGCGGCAGGGCGGGAGTGAAAAACTGTTTTTT | CAWGPRQGGSEKLFF
TRBD2 | TRBJ2-7 | - | TRBV4-1 | TGCGCCAGCAGCCAACCCGGGACTAGAATAGGCTACGAGCAGTACTTC | CASSQPGTRIGYEQYF
TRBD1 | TRBJ1-6 | - | TRBV11-2 | TGTGCCAGCAGCTTAGTGGGTGACAGGGCTTCACCCCTCCACTTT | CASSLVGDRASPLHF
TRBD1 | TRBJ1-6 | - | TRBV12-3/TRBV12-4 | TGTGCCAGCAGGACAGGGGATAATTCACCCCTCCACTTT | CASRTGDNSPLHF
TRBD1 | TRBJ1-2 | - | TRBV18 | TGTGCCAGCTCACCGGAACAGGGGAATGGCTACACCTTC | CASSPEQGNGYTF
TRBD2 | TRBJ2-7 | few | TRBV7-2 | TGTGCCAGCGCTCGGGCTAGCGGGAGTATCGCGCTCGAGCAGTACTTC | CASARASGSIALEQYF
- | TRBJ2-3 | - | TRBV11-1 | TGTGCCAGCAGCTTGGGAGTGGACACAGATACGCAGTATTTT | CASSLGVDTDTQYF
- | TRBJ2-7 | - | TRBV6-5 | TGTGCCAGCAGCCCACAGGGGAGGAATTACGAGCAGTACTTC | CASSPQGRNYEQYF
- | TRBJ1-4 | - | TRBV5-4 | TGTGCCAGCAGCCGGGGACACCTTAATGAAAAACTGTTTTTT | CASSRGHLNEKLFF
- | TRBJ1-3 | - | TRBV10-3 | TGTGCCATCAGTGGGACAGTAAACTCTGGAAACACCATATATTTT | CAISGTVNSGNTIYF
TRBD2 | TRBJ2-1 | - | TRBV27 | TGTGCCAGCAGGGGACTAGCGGGCCTCTACAATGAGCAGTTCTTC | CASRGLAGLYNEQFF
- | TRBJ1-1 | - | TRBV30 | TGTGCCTGGAGTCCGCTTCTCAGGGTCACTGAAGCTTTCTTT | CAWSPLLRVTEAFF
- | TRBJ1-5 | - | TRBV19 | TGTGCCAGTAGTATCGGAGGGCTAGGCCAGCATTTT | CASSIGGLGQHF
- | TRBJ1-1 | - | TRBV5-6 | TGTGCCAGCAGCTTGGGAGACTTCAACACTGAAGCTTTCTTT | CASSLGDFNTEAFF
TRBD2 | TRBJ2-2 | - | TRBV3-1/TRBV3-2 | TGTGCCAGCAGCCAATGTTTTCGGGGACTAGCGGACACCGGGGAGCTGTTTTTT | CASSQCFRGLADTGELFF
- | TRBJ1-4 | - | TRBV19 | TGTGCCAGTAGTCCCCCCGGGGGAGGTTCTAGCAATGAAAAACTGTTTTTT | CASSPPGGGSSNEKLFF
- | TRBJ2-7 | - | TRBV20-1 | TGCAGTGCTAGTAGTATCCGGGGCTACGAGCAGTACTTC | CSASSIRGYEQYF